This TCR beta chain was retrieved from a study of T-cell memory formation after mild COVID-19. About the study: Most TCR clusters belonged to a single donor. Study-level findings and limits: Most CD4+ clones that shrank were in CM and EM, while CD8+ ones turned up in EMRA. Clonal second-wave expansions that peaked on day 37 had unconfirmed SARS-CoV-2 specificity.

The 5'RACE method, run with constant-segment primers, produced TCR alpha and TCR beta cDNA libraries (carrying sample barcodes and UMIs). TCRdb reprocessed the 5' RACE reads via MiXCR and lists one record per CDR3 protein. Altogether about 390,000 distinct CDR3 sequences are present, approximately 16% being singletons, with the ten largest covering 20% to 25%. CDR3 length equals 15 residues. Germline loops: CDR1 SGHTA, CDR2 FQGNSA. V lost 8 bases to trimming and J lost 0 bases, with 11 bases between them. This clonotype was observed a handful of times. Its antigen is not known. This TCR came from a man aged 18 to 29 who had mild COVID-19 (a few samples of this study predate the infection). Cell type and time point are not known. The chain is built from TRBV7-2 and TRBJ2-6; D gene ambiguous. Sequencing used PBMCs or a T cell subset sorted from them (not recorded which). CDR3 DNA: TGTGCCAGCGGTAGACGGCGCTCTGGGGCCAACGTCCTGACTTTC. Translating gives CASGRRRSGANVLTF. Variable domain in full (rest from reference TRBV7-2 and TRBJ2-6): GAGVSQSPSNKVTEKGKDVELRCDPISGHTALYWYRQSLGQGLEFLIYFQGNSAPDKSGLPSDRFSAERTGGSVSTLTIQRTQQEDSAVYLCASGRRRSGANVLTFGAGSRLTVL.